One and the same sample provided the 9 T cell receptor beta chains below, sequenced in a study of PD-L1 blockade in urothelial cancer. The repertoire was sequenced with immunoSEQ multiplex PCR; TCRdb's copy has only in-frame clones and lacks some. Here the sample spans about 130,000 clones, 86% being singletons. The time point is: peripheral blood 6 weeks after treatment start. This sample comprised PBMCs, obtained around atezolizumab (anti-PD-L1) treatment. These receptors came from a man in his forties or fifties with urothelial cancer.

The chain joins TRBV4-2 to TRBJ2-3, with 8 bases identical to TRBD2. Unmatched junction bases numbered 3, after V lost 0 bases and J lost 1 base. The germline V gene encodes CDR1 LGHNA and CDR2 YNFKEQ. There are 16 residues in the CDR3. The CDR3: CASSQDLTSGTDTQYF. In DNA, the CDR3 is TGTGCCAGCAGCCAAGATTTGACTAGCGGCACAGATACGCAGTATTTT.

This clone was recorded only once. The chain has TRBV2 and TRBJ2-2; 9 bases map to TRBD2. Germline lookup yields CDR1 SNHLY and CDR2 FYNNEI. V dropped 6 bases and J dropped 3; count of bases not matched to a gene: 5. The CDR3 totals 15 residues. CDR3 nucleotide sequence: TGTGCCAGCAGCGTGACTAGCGGAGACACCGGGGAGCTGTTTTTT. It encodes CASSVTSGDTGELFF.

V usage is TRBV28 and J usage is TRBJ1-2, with TRBD1 as a possible D gene (5 bases). CDR3 length equals 12 residues. With 5 bases removed from V and 8 bases from J, the gap between germline ends came to 12 bases. Germline V gives CDR1 MDHEN, CDR2 SYDVKM. In DNA, the CDR3 is TGTGCCAGCAGTCCACAGGTGGGCGGCTACACCTTC. This sequence encodes CASSPQVGGYTF.

This clone occurred once. This chain links TRBV7-3 with TRBJ2-1, with D tentatively TRBD2 (6 bases). V was pared by 6 bases and J by 8 bases, with 11 bases between. Germline assignment: CDR1 SGHTA and CDR2 FQGTGA. The CDR3 has 12 amino acids. CDR3 sequence: CASRSSGDEQFF. CDR3 coding DNA: TGTGCCAGCAGGTCCTCGGGAGATGAGCAGTTCTTC.

J is TRBJ2-3 and V is TRBV5-1; D gene ambiguous. This CDR3 spans 11 amino acids. Trimming pared 6 bases from V and 10 bases from J, leaving 12 bases between. Germline values: CDR1 SGHRS, CDR2 YFSETQ. CDR3: CASMGRTAQYF. CDR3 nucleotide sequence: TGCGCCAGCATGGGCCGTACGGCGCAGTATTTT.

The chain joins TRBV5-3 to TRBJ1-3; maybe TRBD1 (6 bases). TRBV5-3 is assigned to the ORF class and has an uncertain function. CDR3 length equals 16 residues. V lost 4 bases, J lost 0 bases, and 14 bases lay in between. CDR3 nucleotide sequence: TGTGCCAGAAGCCCCGACAGGCCAATCTCTGGAAACACCATATATTTT. As protein: CARSPDRPISGNTIYF.

The chain recombines TRBV6-1 with TRBJ1-1; 7 bases match TRBD1. This CDR3 is built from 13 residues. V dropped 10 bases and J dropped 2; count of bases not matched to a gene: 7. The germline CDR1 and CDR2 sequences are MNHNS and SASEGT. Here the CDR3 DNA reads TGTGCCACCGCCAGGGGGAGAAACACTGAAGCTTTCTTT. Encoded protein: CATARGRNTEAFF.

The chain uses TRBV5-6 and TRBJ1-4, with D hard to call. V was pared by 0 bases and J by 7 bases, with 10 bases between. The CDR3 has 14 residues. The germline gives CDR1 SGHDT, CDR2 YYEEEE. In DNA form, the CDR3 reads TGTGCCAGCAGCTTGGGGAGTCGGGGTGAAAAACTGTTTTTT. Translated: CASSLGSRGEKLFF.

V gene TRBV5-1 combines with J gene TRBJ1-1; 9 bases fit TRBD1. The V gene end was trimmed by 4 bases and the J gene end by 5 bases; junction bases not matched to a gene: 6. Per germline, CDR1 SGHRS and CDR2 YFSETQ. CDR3 length: 14 residues. This chain's CDR3 is CASSRDRARTEAFF. CDR3 in DNA: TGCGCCAGCAGCCGGGACAGGGCTCGAACTGAAGCTTTCTTT.